This T cell receptor (beta chain) was identified in a study of blood T cell repertoires in COVID-19. Study context: The samples span acute and convalescent COVID-19 from the United States, Italy and Spain. PBMCs, B-cell-depleted T cells, or T cells were the source of the cDNA or gDNA that made up the material.

CDR3 length equals 14 residues. Germline lookup yields CDR1 LNHNV and CDR2 YYDKDF (reference sequence). With V trimmed by 1 base and J by 3 bases, 3 bases remained unmatched. Using immunoSEQ multiplex PCR, the repertoire was profiled, and TCRdb retains in-frame clones only, with some absent. The data show under 150,000 clones, about three quarters seen once. The chain combines TRBV15 with TRBJ2-7, with 7 bases aligning to TRBD1. The sample comprised peripheral blood. The sequence was collected from a woman aged 80 or over with active or convalescent COVID-19. The CDR3 nucleotides read TGTGCCACCAGCAGAGCAGGGGGTATCTACGAGCAGTACTTC. This encodes CATSRAGGIYEQYF.